This T cell receptor (beta chain) was identified in a study of blood T cell repertoires in COVID-19. Whole-study context: Samples representing acute and convalescent COVID-19 were sourced from the United States, Italy and Spain. PBMCs, B-cell-depleted T cells, or T cells were the source of the cDNA or gDNA that made up the material.

Germline V CDR1 and CDR2: SQVTM, ANQGSEA. The CDR3 runs 14 residues. V shed 4 bases, J shed 0 bases, and the junction held 2 bases outside the gene matches. In the original analysis: Using reference gene primer amplification, nucleated cell counts were estimated. TCRdb's table, derived via immunoSEQ multiplex PCR, lists solely in-frame clones and lacks some. The V and J calls and clone size are taken from that table; D and trimming were inferred from the DNA. The profile shows fewer than 150,000 clones, about nine tenths of them singletons. The chain combines TRBV29-1 with TRBJ1-4, with 7 bases that match TRBD1. The receptor was isolated from a man between 50 and 59 years old with active or convalescent COVID-19. The specimen sequenced was peripheral blood. The CDR3 nucleotides are TGCAGCGTTGGACAGGGTACAACTAATGAAAAACTGTTTTTT. Encoded protein: CSVGQGTTNEKLFF.